This entry lists 13 T cell receptor beta chains sequenced from one sample in a study of CD8+ T cells in alopecia areata. The treatment: oral pan-JAK inhibitor, 5-10 mg twice daily. Sequencing used cDNA as its template, made by extracting RNA and reverse transcribing it. Only in-frame clones appear in the TCRdb table, and some are missing; sequencing was by immunoSEQ multiplex PCR. The sample records 150,000 to 200,000 clones, roughly 66% being singletons. This specimen was CD4+ T cells sorted from blood, taken at week 24, from a patient treated with tofacitinib. The origin of the receptors is a human donor with alopecia areata.

The rearrangement joins TRBV4-3 to TRBJ1-1, with 8 nucleotides matching TRBD1. Germline trimming cut 5 bases from V and 5 bases from J; bases unmatched to any gene: 7. CDR1 and CDR2 from the germline V gene are LGHNA and YSLEER. The CDR3 loop spans 14 amino acids. The CDR3: CASSASGGATEAFF. The CDR3 nucleotides read TGCGCCAGCAGCGCCTCAGGGGGCGCGACTGAAGCTTTCTTT.

This clone was detected only a few times. The chain employs TRBV11-2 and TRBJ2-2; D gene ambiguous. V dropped 5 bases and J dropped 1 base, with 5 bases sitting between them. Germline V gene sequence: CDR1 SGHAT, CDR2 FQNNGV. CDR3 length equals 13 residues. The CDR3 loop reads CASSLRNTGELFF. The CDR3 coding sequence is TGTGCCAGCAGCCTCCGGAACACCGGGGAGCTGTTTTTT.

The chain employs TRBV6-5 and TRBJ1-1, with 8 positions matching TRBD1. The CDR3 sequence is 14 residues long. With V trimmed by 2 bases and J by 5 bases, 4 bases remained unmatched. CDR1 and CDR2 (germline): MNHEY, SVGAGI. The CDR3 loop reads CASSYNNRGTEAFF. The CDR3 DNA sequence: TGTGCCAGCAGTTACAACAACAGGGGGACTGAAGCTTTCTTT.

This clone was seen a handful of times. V and J are TRBV29-1 and TRBJ2-2; 7 nucleotides agree with TRBD2. CDR1 and CDR2 from the germline V gene are SQVTM and ANQGSEA. The CDR3 extends over 15 amino acids. V lost 7 bases to trimming and J lost 1 base; unmatched junction nucleotides: 9. CDR3: CSAREAGRNTGELFF. The CDR3 region has the DNA TGCAGCGCCCGGGAGGCGGGAAGGAACACCGGGGAGCTGTTTTTT.

This sequence joins TRBV11-2 and TRBJ2-7, with 10 bases fitting TRBD1. With 5 bases clipped from V and 4 bases from J, the junction kept 5 bases outside the gene matches. The germline V gene encodes CDR1 SGHAT and CDR2 FQNNGV. The CDR3 sequence is 14 residues long. As DNA, the CDR3 is TGTGCCAGCAGCGTATGGGACAGGGGTTACGAGCAGTACTTC. Its protein product is CASSVWDRGYEQYF.

This sequence joins TRBV5-1 and TRBJ2-7; D might be TRBD2 (5 bases). With 2 bases removed from V and 0 bases from J, the gap between germline ends came to 9 bases. Germline V gives CDR1 SGHRS, CDR2 YFSETQ. CDR3 length: 14 residues. The CDR3 here is CASSFGESSYEQYF. The CDR3 DNA reads as TGCGCCAGCAGCTTCGGGGAAAGCTCCTACGAGCAGTACTTC.

The genes are TRBV11-2 and TRBJ2-5; the D is unclear. The V gene's germline CDR1 is SGHAT and CDR2 FQNNGV. The ends were cut back, 2 bases at V and 4 bases at J, with 11 bases in the middle. There are 14 residues in the CDR3. CDR3 sequence: CASSLLRYRETQYF. CDR3 nucleotide sequence: TGTGCCAGCAGCTTACTACGGTATCGAGAGACCCAGTACTTC.

V and J are TRBV7-2 and TRBJ2-5; D gene uncertain. CDR3 length equals 14 residues. Trimming stripped 7 bases from V and 0 bases from J, with 12 bases between. The V gene's germline CDR1 is SGHTA and CDR2 FQGNSA. For the CDR3, the DNA is TGTGCCAGCAATCGAGTCACGAACCAAGAGACCCAGTACTTC. As protein: CASNRVTNQETQYF.

V is TRBV29-1 and J is TRBJ1-1; D is ambiguous. The CDR3 length is 12 residues. Per germline, CDR1 SQVTM and CDR2 ANQGSEA. With 3 bases removed from V and 7 bases from J, the gap between germline ends came to 12 bases. In DNA, the CDR3 is TGCAGCGTTGAGCGTTCTGAGAGTGAAGCTTTCTTT. Translation: CSVERSESEAFF. Complete variable domain (other parts from reference TRBV29-1 and TRBJ1-1): SAVISQKPSRDICQRGTSLTIQCQVDSQVTMMFWYRQQPGQSLTLIATANQGSEATYESGFVIDKFPISRPNLTFSTLTVSNMSPEDSSIYLCSVERSESEAFFGQGTRLTVV.

V usage is TRBV5-4 and J usage is TRBJ2-7; D possibly corresponds to TRBD2 (6 bases). V was clipped by 4 bases and J by 11 bases, with 13 bases between them. Germline CDR1 SGHNT, CDR2 YYREEE (reference sequence). The CDR3 is made up of 11 amino acids. As DNA, the CDR3 is TGTGCCAGCAGCGCCCTTGGGGAGGAGTACTTC. Translating gives CASSALGEEYF.

The genes are TRBV29-1 and TRBJ1-2; the match to TRBD1 covers 7 bases. The CDR3 length is 19 residues. V dropped 4 bases and J dropped 4; count of bases not matched to a gene: 24. Germline V gene lookup returns CDR1 SQVTM and CDR2 ANQGSEA. In DNA, the CDR3 is TGCAGCGTTGTTCCGGTTCTACGAAACAGGGGATTGAGTGGCTATGGCTACACCTTC. It codes for CSVVPVLRNRGLSGYGYTF.

The J gene is TRBJ2-7, the V gene TRBV2, with D unresolved. Germline V CDR1 and CDR2: SNHLY, FYNNEI. The V gene lost 1 base and the J gene lost 2 bases, with 9 bases spanning the gap. This CDR3 spans 14 amino acids. The CDR3: CASSEGMGTYEQYF. CDR3 DNA: TGTGCCAGCAGTGAAGGGATGGGAACCTACGAGCAGTACTTC. Combining the CDR3 with reference TRBV2 and TRBJ2-7 gives the whole variable domain EPEVTQTPSHQVTQMGQEVILRCVPISNHLYFYWYRQILGQKVEFLVSFYNNEISEKSEIFDDQFSVERPDGSNFTLKIRSTKLEDSAMYFCASSEGMGTYEQYFGPGTRLTVT.

The V gene is TRBV30, the J gene TRBJ2-3; no clear D. Trimming cost V 2 bases and J 2 bases, with 5 bases left between them. The CDR3 spans 12 residues. The germline V gene has CDR1 GTSNPN and CDR2 SVGIG (reference sequence). In DNA, the CDR3 is TGTGCCTGGAGTAGGGCCACAGATACGCAGTATTTT. Protein: CAWSRATDTQYF.